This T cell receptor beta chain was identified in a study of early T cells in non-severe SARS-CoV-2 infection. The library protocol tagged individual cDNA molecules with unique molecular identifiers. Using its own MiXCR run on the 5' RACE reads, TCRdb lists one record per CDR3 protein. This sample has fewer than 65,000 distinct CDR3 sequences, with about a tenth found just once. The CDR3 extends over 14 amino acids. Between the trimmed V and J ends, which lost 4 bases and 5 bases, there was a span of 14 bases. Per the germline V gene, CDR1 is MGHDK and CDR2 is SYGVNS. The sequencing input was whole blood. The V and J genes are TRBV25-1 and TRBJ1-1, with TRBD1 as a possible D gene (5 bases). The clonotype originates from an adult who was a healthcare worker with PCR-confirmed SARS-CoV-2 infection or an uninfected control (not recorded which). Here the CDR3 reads CASSGYSTATEAFF. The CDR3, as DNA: TGTGCCAGCAGTGGATATTCGACAGCGACTGAAGCTTTCTTT.